This TCR beta chain was retrieved from a study of blood T cell repertoires in COVID-19. Looking at the study overall: COVID-19 samples collected from the United States, Italy and Spain covered acute and convalescent phases.

Here immunoSEQ multiplex PCR was the method, and the copy in TCRdb shows in-frame clones only, minus some. Found here are approximately 96,000 clones, about 88% of them singletons; the top ten hold about 3%. This CDR3 is 14 amino acids long. V lost 5 bases and J lost 7, with 17 bases in between. Germline-derived CDR1 and CDR2 are SGHTA and FQGNSA. The chain links TRBV7-2 to TRBJ1-1, with D maybe TRBD1 (6 bases). Sample: peripheral blood. The sequence derives from a woman older than 75 with acute or convalescent COVID-19. CDR3 loop: CASSAQGKLNEAFF. As DNA, the CDR3 is TGTGCCAGCAGCGCCCAGGGGAAGCTCAATGAAGCTTTCTTT.